The clone carrying this T cell receptor (beta chain) was picked up one time. This sample is part of a study of type 1 and type 2 diabetes patients. The PCR template was genomic DNA. The TCR beta CDR3 region was amplified using 30 forward and 13 reverse primers. MiXCR, run by TCRdb on the multiplex PCR reads, gives a single entry per CDR3 protein. Among about 290,000 distinct CDR3 sequences, more than 40% were seen once, and the ten largest hold around 13%. The CDR3 runs to 13 residues. V trimming: 6 bases; J trimming: 4 bases; junction bases outside the gene matches: 5. The germline gives CDR1 DFQATT, CDR2 SNEGSKA (reference sequence).

Source material: peripheral blood mononuclear cells (PBMCs). This chain links TRBV20-1 with TRBJ2-1; 8 nucleotides agree with TRBD2. This clonotype was obtained from a man younger than 30 with type 2 diabetes. The CDR3: CSAIRGGYNEQFF. For the CDR3, the DNA is TGCAGTGCGATCCGGGGGGGATACAATGAGCAGTTCTTC.